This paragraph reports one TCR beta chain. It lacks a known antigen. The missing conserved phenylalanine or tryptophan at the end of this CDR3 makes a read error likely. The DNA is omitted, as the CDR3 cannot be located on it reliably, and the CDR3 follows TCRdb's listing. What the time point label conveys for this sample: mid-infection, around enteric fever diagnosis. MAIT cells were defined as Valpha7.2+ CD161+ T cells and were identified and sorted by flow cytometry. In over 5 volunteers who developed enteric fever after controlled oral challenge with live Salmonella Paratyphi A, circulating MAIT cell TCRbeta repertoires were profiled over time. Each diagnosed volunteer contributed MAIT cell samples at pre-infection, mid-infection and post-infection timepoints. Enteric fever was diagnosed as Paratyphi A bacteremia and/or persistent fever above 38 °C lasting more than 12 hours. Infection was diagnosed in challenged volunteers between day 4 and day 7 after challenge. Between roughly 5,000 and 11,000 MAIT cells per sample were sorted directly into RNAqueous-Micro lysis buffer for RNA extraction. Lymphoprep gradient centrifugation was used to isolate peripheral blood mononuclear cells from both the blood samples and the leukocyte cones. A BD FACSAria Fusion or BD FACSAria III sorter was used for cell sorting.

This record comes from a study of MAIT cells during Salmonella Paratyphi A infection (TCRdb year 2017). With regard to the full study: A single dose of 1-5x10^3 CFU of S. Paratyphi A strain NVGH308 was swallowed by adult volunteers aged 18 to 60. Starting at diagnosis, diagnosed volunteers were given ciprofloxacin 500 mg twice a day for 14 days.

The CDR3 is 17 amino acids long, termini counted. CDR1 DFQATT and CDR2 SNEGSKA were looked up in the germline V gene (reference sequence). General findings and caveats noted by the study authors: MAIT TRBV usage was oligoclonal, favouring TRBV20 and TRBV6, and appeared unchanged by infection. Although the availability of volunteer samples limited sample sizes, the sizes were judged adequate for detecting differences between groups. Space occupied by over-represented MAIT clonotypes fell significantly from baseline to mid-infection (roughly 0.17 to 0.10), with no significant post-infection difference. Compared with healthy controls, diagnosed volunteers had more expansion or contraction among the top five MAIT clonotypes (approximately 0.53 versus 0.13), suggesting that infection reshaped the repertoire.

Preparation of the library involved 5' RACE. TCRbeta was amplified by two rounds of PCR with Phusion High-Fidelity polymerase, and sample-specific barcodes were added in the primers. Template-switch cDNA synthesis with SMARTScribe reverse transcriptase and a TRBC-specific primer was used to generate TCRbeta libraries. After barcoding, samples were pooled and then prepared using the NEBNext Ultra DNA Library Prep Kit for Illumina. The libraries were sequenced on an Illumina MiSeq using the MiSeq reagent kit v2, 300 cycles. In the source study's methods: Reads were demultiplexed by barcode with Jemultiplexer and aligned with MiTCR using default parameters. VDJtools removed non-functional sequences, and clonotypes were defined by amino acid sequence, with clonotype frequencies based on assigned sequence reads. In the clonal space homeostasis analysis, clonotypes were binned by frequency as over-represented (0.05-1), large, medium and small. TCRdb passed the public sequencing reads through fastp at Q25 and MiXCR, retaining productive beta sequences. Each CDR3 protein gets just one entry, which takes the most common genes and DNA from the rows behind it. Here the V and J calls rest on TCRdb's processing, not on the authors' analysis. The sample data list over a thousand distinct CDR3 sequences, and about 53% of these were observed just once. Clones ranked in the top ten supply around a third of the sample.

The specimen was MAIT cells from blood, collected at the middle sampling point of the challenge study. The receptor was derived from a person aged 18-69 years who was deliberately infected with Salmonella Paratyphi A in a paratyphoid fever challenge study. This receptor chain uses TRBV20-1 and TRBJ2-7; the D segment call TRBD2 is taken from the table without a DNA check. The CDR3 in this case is CSARAGEPSGPKEEKEG.